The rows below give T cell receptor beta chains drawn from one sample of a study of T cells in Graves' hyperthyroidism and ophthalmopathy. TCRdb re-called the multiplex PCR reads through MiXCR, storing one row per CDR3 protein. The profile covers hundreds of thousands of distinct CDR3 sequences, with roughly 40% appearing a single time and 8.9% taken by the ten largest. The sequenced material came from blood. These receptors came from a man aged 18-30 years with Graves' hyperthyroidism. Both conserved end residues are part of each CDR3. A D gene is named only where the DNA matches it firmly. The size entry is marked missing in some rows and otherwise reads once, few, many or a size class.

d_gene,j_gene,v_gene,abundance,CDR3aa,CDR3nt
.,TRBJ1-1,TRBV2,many,CASVAANTEAFF,TGTGCCAGCGTTGCAGCGAACACTGAAGCTTTCTTT
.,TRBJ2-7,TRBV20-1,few,CSASVIGRGSYEQYF,TGCAGTGCTTCAGTTATCGGACGGGGATCCTACGAGCAGTACTTC
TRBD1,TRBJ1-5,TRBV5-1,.,CASSLSGQNQPQHF,TGCGCCAGCAGCTTGTCGGGACAGAATCAGCCCCAGCATTTT
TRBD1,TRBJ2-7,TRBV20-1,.,CSASDGQAMYEQYF,TGCAGTGCTAGTGATGGACAGGCCATGTACGAGCAGTACTTC
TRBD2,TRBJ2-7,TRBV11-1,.,CASSRVGGNYEQYF,TGTGCCAGCAGCCGAGTGGGGGGGAACTACGAGCAGTACTTC
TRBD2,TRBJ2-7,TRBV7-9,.,CASSRTVGLAEYEQYF,TGTGCCAGCAGCCGTACCGTGGGACTAGCGGAATACGAGCAGTACTTC
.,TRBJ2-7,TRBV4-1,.,CASSFDPRTHEQYF,TGCGCCAGCAGCTTCGACCCCCGTACCCACGAGCAGTACTTC
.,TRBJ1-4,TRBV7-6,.,CASSPSEIKATNEKLFF,TGTGCCAGCAGCCCCTCTGAGATAAAGGCAACTAATGAAAAACTGTTTTTT
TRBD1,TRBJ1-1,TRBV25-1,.,CASSQELRDRDPEAFF,TGCGCCAGCAGCCAAGAGCTCCGGGACAGGGACCCTGAAGCTTTCTTT
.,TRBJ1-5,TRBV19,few,CASSIFGQGEWPQHF,TGTGCCAGTAGTATTTTTGGCCAAGGGGAATGGCCCCAGCATTTT
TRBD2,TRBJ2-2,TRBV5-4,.,CAASGGITGELFF,TGTGCCGCAAGCGGGGGGATCACCGGGGAGCTGTTTTTT
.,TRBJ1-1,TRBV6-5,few,CASRGELNTEAFF,TGTGCCAGCAGGGGAGAGTTGAACACTGAAGCTTTCTTT